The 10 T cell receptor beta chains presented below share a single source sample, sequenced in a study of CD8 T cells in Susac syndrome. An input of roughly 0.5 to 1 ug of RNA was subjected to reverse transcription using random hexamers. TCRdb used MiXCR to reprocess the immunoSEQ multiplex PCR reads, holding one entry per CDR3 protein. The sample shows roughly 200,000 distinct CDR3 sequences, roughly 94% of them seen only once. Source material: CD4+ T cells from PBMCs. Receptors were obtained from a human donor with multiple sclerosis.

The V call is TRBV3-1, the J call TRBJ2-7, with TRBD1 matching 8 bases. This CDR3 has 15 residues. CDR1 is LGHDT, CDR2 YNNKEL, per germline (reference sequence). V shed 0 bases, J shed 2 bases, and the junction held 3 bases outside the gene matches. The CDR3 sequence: CASSQDSTGAYEQYF. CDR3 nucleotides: TGTGCCAGCAGCCAAGACTCGACAGGGGCCTACGAGCAGTACTTC.

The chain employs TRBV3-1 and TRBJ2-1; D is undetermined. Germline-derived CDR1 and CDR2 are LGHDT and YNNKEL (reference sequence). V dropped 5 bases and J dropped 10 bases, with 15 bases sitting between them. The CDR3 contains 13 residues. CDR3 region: CASSATLGGEQFF. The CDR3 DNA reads TGTGCCAGCAGCGCTACTTTGGGTGGGGAGCAGTTCTTC.

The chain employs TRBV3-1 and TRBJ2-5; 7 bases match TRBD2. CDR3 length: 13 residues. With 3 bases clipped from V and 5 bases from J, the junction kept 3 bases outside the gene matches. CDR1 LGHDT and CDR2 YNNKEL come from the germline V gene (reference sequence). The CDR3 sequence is CASSHLAVETQYF. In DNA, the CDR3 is TGTGCCAGCAGCCACCTAGCGGTGGAGACCCAGTACTTC.

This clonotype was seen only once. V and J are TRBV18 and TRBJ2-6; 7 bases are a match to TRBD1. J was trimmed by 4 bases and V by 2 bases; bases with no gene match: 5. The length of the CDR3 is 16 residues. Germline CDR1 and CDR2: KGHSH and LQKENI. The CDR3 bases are TGTGCCAGCTCACCATACAGGGGAGTGGGGGCCAACGTCCTGACTTTC. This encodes CASSPYRGVGANVLTF.

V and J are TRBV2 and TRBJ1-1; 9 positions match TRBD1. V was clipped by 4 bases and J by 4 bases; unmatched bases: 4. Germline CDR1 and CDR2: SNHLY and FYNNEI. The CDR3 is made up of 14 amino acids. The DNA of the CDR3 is TGTGCCAGCAGTGTGGGACAGGGAATCACTGAAGCTTTCTTT. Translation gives CASSVGQGITEAFF.

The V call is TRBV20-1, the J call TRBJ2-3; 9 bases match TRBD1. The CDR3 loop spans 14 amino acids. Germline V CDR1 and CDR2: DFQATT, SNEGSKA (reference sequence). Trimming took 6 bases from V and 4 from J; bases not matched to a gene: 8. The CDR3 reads CSATRDRAPDTQYF. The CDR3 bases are TGCAGTGCGACCCGGGACAGGGCACCAGATACGCAGTATTTT.

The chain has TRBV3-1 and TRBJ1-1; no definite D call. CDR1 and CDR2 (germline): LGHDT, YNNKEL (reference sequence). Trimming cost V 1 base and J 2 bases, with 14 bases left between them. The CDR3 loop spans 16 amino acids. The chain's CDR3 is CASSQVFGLSNTEAFF. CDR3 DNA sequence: TGTGCCAGCAGCCAAGTTTTCGGGTTAAGCAACACTGAAGCTTTCTTT.

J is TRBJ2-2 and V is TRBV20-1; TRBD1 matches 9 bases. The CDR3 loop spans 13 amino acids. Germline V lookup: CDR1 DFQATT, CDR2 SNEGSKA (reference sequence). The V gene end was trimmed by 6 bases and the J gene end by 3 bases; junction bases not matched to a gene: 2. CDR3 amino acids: CSAGTGHTGELFF. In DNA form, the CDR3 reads TGCAGTGCAGGGACAGGGCACACCGGGGAGCTGTTTTTT.

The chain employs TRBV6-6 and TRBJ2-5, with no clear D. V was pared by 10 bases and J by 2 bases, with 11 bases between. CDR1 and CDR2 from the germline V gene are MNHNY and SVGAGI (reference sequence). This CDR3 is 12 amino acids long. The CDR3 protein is CATQKTQETQYF. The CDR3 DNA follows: TGTGCCACCCAAAAGACACAAGAGACCCAGTACTTC.

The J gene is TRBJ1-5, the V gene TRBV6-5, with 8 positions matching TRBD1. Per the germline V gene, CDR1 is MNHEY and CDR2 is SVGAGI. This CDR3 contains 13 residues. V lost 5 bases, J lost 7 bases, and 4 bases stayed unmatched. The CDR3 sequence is CASSLGTGQPQHF. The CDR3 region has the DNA TGTGCCAGCAGTCTAGGGACAGGACAGCCCCAGCATTTT.